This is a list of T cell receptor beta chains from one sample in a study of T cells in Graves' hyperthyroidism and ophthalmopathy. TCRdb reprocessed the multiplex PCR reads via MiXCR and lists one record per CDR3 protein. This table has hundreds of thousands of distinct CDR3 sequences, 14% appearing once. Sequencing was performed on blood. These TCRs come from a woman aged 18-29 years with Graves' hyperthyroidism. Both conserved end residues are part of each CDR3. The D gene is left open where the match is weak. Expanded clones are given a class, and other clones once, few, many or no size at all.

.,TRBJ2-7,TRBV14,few,TGTGCCAGCAGCCCTGCGCAGGTCCCCTCCTACGAGCAGTACTTC,CASSPAQVPSYEQYF
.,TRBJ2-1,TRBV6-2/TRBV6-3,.,TGTGCCAGGGGTGAGCAGTTCTTC,CARGEQFF
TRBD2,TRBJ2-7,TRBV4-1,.,TGCGCCAGCAGCCAAGGGACTAGCGGGAGAGACGAGCAGTACTTC,CASSQGTSGRDEQYF
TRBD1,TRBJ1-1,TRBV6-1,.,TGTGCCAGCAGTGGTCGGGGACAGGGCAAGAGCACTGAAGCTTTCTTT,CASSGRGQGKSTEAFF
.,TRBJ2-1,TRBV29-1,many,TGCAGCGTTCCCCTTACAGGCTTATACAATGAGCAGTTCTTC,CSVPLTGLYNEQFF
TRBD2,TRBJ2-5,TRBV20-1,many,TGCAGTGCTAGAGCGACGGGACTAGTCCGAACCTTGAAGACCCAGTACTTC,CSARATGLVRTLKTQYF
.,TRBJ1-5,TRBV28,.,TGTGCCAGCAGTTTAATCCGGGAGGTCAATCAGCCCCAGCATTTT,CASSLIREVNQPQHF
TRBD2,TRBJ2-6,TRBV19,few,TGTGCCAGTAGTATTATAGCGGGAAGGAGTGGGGCCAACGTCCTGACTTTC,CASSIIAGRSGANVLTF
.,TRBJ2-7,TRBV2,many,TGTGCCAGCAGTGGGGGGAGTTTTGCCTCCTACGAGCAGTACTTC,CASSGGSFASYEQYF
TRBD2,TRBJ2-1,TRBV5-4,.,TGTGCCAGCAGCGGTTTAGCGGGAGCAATTGCGAATGAGCAGTTCTTC,CASSGLAGAIANEQFF